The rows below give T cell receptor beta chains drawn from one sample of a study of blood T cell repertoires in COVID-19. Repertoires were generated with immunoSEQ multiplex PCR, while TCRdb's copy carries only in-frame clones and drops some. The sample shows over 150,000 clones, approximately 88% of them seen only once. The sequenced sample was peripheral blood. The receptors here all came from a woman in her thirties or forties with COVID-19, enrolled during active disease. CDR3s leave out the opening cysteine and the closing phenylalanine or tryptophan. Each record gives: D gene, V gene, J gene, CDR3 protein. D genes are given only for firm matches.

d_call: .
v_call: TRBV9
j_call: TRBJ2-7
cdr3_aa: ASSADGSSYEQY

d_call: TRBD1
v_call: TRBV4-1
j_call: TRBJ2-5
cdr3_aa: ASSQPPRDSGQY

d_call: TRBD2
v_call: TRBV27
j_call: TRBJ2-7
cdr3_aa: ASRSLAGNLREQY

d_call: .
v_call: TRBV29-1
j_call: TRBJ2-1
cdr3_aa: SVARGNEQF

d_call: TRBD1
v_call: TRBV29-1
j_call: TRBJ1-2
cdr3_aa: SVRRGRLYGYT

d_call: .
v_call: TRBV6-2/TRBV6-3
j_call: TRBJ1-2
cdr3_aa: ASSLTDFYGYT

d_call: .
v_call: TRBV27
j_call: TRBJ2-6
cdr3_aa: ASSAGTSGYGANVLT

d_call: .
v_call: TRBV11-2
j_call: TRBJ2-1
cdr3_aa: ASSLVGRDEQF

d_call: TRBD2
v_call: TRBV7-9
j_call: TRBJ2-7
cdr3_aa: ASSTSGTSGTHEQY

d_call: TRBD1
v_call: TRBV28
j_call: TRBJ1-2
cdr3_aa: ASSPPTGNSAGYT

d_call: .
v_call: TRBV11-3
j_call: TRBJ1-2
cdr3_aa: ASSLMEQGLGYGYT

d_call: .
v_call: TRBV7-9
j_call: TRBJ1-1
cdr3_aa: ASSFAISEAF

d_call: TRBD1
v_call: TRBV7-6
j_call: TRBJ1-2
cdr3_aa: ASSAGQGSLNYGYT

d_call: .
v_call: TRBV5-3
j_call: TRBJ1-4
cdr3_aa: ARSTLDRIPNEKLF

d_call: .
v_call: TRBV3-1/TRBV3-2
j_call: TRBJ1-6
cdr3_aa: ASSLTDSFNSPLH

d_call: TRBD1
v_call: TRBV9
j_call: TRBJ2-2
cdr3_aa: ASSVEGGQGELF

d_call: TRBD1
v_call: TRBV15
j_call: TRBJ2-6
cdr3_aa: ATSRGDRNSGANVLT

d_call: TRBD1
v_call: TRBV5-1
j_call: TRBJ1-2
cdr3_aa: ASSLEQGSYGYT

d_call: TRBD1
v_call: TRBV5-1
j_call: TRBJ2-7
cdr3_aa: ASSLGQGADEQY

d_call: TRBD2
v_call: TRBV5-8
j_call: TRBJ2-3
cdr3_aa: ASSLGTSGRWTDTQY

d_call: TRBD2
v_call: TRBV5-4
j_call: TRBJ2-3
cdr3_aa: ASSASGTSGDTQY

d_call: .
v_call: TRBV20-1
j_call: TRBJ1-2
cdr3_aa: SAAGYT

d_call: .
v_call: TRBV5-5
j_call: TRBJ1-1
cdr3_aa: ASSYAGLMNTEAF

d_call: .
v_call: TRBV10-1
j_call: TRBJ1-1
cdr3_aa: ASSDLQGDTEAF

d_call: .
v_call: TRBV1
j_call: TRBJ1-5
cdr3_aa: TSRQGTGPEKGNQPQH

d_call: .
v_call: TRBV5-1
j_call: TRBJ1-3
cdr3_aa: ASSLQSPENTIY

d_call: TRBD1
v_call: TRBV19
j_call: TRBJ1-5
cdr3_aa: ASRYDSVRGDQPQH

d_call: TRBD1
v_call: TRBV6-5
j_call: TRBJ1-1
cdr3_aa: ASSPRWTGGTEAF

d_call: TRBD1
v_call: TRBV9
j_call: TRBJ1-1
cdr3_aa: ASIPVGGLEAF

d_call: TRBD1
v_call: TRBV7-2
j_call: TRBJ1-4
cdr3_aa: ASSPRDSLNEKLF

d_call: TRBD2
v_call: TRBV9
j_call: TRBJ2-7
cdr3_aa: ASSVGLAGSEQY

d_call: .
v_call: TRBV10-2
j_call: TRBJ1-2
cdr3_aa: ASLESRSYGYT

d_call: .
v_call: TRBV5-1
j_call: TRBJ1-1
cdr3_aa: ASSLTRGRGLNTEAF

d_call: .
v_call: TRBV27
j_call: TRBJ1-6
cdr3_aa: ASSLSLQVPLH

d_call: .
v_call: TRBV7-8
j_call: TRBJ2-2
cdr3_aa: ASSPDRGGLGELF

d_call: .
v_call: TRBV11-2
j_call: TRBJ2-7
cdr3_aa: ASSGDRKEQY

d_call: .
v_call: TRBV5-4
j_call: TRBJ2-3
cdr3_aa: ASSLAGLTDTQY

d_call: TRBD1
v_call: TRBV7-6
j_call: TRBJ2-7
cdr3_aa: ASSLDRGWEQY

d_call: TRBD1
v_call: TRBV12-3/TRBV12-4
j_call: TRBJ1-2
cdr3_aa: ASSHRGGYT

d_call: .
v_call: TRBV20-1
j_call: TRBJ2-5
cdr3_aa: SASPRGETQY

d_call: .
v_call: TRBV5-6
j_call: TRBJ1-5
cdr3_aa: ASSPSGQGKSQPQH

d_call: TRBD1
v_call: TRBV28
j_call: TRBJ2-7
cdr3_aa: ASSMPGQGAYEQY

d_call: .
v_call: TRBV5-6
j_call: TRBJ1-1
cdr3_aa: ASSFWVQGRTEAF

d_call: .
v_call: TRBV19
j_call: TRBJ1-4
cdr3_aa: ATKMVTVRTNEKLF

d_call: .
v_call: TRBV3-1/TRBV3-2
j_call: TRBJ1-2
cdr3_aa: ASSLLQANYGYT

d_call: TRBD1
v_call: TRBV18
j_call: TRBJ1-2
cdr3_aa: ASSPDRGLGYT

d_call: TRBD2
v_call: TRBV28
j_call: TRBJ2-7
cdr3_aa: ASTLRNSGRLPYEQY

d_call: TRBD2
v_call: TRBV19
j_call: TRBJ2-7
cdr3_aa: ASSITLAGVYEQY

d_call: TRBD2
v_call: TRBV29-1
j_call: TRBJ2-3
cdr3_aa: SLGLERTTDTQY

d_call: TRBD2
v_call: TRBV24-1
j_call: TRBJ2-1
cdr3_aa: ATSSRRTGLAGGSSYNEQF

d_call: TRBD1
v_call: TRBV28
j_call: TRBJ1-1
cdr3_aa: ASSFGYRGTEAF

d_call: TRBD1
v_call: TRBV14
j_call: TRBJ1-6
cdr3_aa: ASSPGMGQYNSPLH

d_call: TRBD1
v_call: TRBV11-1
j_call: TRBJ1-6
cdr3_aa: ASSLEDRAQSPLH

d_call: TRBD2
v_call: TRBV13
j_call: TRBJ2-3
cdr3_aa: ASSSLAGASTDTQY

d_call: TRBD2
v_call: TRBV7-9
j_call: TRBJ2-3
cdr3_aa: ASSLASGSWGTDTQY